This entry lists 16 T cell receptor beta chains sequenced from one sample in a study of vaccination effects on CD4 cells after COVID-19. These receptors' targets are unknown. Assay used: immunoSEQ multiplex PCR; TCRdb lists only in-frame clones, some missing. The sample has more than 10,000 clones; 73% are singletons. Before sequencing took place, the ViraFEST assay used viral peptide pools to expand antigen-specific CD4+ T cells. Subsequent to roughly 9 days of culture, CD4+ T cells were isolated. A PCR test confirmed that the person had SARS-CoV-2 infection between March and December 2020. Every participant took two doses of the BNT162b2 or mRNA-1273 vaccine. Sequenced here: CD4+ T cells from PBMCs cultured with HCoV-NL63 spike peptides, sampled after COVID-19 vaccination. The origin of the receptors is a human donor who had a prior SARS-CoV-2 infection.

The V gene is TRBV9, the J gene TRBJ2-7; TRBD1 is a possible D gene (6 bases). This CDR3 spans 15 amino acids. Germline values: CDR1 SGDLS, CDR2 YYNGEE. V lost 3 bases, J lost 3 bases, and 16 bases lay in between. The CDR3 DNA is TGTGCCAGCAGCGCCGCCTTGACAGGAGACTACGAGCAGTACTTC. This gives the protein CASSAALTGDYEQYF.

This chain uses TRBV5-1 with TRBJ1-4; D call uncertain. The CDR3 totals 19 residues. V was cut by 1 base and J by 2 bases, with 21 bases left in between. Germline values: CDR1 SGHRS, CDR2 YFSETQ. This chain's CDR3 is CASSLSPRSGFPTNEKLFF. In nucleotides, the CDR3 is TGCGCCAGCAGCTTGTCCCCCCGAAGCGGTTTCCCCACTAATGAAAAACTGTTTTTT.

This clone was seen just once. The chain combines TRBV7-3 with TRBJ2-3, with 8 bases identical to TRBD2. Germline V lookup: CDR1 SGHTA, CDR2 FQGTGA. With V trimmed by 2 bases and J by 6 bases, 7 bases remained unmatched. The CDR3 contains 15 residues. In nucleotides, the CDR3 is TGTGCCAGCAGCTTAGAGAGCGGGGGCGGGGATACGCAGTATTTT. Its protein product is CASSLESGGGDTQYF.

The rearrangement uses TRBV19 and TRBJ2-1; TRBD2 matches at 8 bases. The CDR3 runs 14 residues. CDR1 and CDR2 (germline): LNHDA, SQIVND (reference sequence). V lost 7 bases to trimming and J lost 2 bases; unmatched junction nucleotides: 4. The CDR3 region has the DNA TGTGCCAGTAACGGGAGGGGTGCCTACAATGAGCAGTTCTTC. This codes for CASNGRGAYNEQFF.

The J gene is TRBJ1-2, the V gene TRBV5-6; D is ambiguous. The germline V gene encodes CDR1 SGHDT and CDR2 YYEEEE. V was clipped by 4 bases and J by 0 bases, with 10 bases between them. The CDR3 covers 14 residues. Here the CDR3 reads CASSPGDTNYGYTF. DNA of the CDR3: TGTGCCAGCAGCCCAGGAGACACTAACTATGGCTACACCTTC.

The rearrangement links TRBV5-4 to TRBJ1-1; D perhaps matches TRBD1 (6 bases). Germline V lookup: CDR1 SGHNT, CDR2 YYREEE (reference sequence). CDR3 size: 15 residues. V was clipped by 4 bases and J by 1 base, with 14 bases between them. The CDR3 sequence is CASSPRAGENTEAFF. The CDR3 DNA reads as TGTGCCAGCAGCCCAAGGGCAGGGGAGAACACTGAAGCTTTCTTT.

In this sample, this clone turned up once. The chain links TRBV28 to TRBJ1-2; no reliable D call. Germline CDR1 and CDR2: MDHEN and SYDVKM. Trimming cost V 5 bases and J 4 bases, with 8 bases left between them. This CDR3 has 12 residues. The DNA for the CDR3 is TGTGCCAGCAGTCTAAGTGGCTATGGCTACACCTTC. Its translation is CASSLSGYGYTF.

CDR3 loop: CASSLGTTYTDTQYF. CDR3 nucleotide sequence: TGTGCCAGCAGCTTAGGGACTACATACACAGATACGCAGTATTTT. This rearrangement joins TRBV7-9 to TRBJ2-3, with a weak D call TRBD2 (6 bases). The CDR3 runs 15 residues. Trimming left V 1 base short and J 2 bases short, with 10 bases between. The germline gives CDR1 SEHNR, CDR2 FQNEAQ (reference sequence).

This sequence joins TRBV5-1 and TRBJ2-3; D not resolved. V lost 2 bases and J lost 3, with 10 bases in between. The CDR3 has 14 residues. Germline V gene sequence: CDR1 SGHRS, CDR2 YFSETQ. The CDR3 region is CASSLGGGTDTQYF. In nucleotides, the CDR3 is TGCGCCAGCAGCTTAGGTGGCGGAACAGATACGCAGTATTTT.

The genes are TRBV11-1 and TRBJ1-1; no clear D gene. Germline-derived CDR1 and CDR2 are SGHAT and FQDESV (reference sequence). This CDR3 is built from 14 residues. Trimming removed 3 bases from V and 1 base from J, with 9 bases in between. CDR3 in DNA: TGTGCCAGCAGCTTCCGCGGGGAGAACACTGAAGCTTTCTTT. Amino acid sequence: CASSFRGENTEAFF. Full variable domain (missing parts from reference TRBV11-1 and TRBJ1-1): EAEVAQSPRYKITEKSQAVAFWCDPISGHATLYWYRQILGQGPELLVQFQDESVVDDSQLPKDRFSAERLKGVDSTLKIQPAELGDSAMYLCASSFRGENTEAFFGQGTRLTVV.

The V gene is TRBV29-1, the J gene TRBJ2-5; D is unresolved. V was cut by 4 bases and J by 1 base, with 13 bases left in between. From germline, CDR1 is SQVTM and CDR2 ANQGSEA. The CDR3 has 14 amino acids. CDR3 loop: CSVVESFAQETQYF. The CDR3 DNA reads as TGCAGCGTTGTCGAGAGTTTCGCCCAAGAGACCCAGTACTTC.

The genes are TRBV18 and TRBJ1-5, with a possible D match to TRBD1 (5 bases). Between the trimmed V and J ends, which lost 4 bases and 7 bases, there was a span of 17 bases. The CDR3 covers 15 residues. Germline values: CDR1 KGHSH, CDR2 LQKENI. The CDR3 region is CASSRTRGPEQPQHF. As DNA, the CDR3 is TGTGCCAGCTCACGGACTCGGGGCCCGGAACAGCCCCAGCATTTT. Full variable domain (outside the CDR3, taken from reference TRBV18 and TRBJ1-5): NAGVMQNPRHLVRRRGQEARLRCSPMKGHSHVYWYRQLPEEGLKFMVYLQKENIIDESGMPKERFSAEFPKEGPSILRIQQVVRGDSAAYFCASSRTRGPEQPQHFGDGTRLSIL.

CDR3 DNA: TGTGCCAGCAGTCAACAGGGGGTCGGGGCCAACGTCCTGACTTTC. Its protein is CASSQQGVGANVLTF. The chain carries TRBV2 and TRBJ2-6; 8 positions match TRBD1. Germline assignment: CDR1 SNHLY and CDR2 FYNNEI. The CDR3 loop spans 15 amino acids. The V and J ends lost 5 bases and 4 bases, in that order; junction bases with no gene match: 4.

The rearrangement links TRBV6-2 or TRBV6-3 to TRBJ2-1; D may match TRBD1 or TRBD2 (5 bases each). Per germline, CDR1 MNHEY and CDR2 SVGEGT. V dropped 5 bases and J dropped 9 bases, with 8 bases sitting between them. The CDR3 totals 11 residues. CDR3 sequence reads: CASSQGPEQFF. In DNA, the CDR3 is TGTGCCAGCAGTCAGGGACCTGAGCAGTTCTTC.

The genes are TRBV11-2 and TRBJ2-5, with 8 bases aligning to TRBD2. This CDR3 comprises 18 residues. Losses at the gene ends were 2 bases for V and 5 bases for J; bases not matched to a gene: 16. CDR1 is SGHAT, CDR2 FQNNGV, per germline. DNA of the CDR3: TGTGCCAGCAGCTTATTCGGCCGAGGCAGCGGGGGCTTGGAGACCCAGTACTTC. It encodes CASSLFGRGSGGLETQYF.

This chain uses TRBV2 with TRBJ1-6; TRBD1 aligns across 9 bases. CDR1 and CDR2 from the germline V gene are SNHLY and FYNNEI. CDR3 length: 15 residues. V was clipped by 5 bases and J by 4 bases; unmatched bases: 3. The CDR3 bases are TGTGCCAGCAGTACAGGGGGCGTGTATAATTCACCCCTCCACTTT. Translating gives CASSTGGVYNSPLHF.